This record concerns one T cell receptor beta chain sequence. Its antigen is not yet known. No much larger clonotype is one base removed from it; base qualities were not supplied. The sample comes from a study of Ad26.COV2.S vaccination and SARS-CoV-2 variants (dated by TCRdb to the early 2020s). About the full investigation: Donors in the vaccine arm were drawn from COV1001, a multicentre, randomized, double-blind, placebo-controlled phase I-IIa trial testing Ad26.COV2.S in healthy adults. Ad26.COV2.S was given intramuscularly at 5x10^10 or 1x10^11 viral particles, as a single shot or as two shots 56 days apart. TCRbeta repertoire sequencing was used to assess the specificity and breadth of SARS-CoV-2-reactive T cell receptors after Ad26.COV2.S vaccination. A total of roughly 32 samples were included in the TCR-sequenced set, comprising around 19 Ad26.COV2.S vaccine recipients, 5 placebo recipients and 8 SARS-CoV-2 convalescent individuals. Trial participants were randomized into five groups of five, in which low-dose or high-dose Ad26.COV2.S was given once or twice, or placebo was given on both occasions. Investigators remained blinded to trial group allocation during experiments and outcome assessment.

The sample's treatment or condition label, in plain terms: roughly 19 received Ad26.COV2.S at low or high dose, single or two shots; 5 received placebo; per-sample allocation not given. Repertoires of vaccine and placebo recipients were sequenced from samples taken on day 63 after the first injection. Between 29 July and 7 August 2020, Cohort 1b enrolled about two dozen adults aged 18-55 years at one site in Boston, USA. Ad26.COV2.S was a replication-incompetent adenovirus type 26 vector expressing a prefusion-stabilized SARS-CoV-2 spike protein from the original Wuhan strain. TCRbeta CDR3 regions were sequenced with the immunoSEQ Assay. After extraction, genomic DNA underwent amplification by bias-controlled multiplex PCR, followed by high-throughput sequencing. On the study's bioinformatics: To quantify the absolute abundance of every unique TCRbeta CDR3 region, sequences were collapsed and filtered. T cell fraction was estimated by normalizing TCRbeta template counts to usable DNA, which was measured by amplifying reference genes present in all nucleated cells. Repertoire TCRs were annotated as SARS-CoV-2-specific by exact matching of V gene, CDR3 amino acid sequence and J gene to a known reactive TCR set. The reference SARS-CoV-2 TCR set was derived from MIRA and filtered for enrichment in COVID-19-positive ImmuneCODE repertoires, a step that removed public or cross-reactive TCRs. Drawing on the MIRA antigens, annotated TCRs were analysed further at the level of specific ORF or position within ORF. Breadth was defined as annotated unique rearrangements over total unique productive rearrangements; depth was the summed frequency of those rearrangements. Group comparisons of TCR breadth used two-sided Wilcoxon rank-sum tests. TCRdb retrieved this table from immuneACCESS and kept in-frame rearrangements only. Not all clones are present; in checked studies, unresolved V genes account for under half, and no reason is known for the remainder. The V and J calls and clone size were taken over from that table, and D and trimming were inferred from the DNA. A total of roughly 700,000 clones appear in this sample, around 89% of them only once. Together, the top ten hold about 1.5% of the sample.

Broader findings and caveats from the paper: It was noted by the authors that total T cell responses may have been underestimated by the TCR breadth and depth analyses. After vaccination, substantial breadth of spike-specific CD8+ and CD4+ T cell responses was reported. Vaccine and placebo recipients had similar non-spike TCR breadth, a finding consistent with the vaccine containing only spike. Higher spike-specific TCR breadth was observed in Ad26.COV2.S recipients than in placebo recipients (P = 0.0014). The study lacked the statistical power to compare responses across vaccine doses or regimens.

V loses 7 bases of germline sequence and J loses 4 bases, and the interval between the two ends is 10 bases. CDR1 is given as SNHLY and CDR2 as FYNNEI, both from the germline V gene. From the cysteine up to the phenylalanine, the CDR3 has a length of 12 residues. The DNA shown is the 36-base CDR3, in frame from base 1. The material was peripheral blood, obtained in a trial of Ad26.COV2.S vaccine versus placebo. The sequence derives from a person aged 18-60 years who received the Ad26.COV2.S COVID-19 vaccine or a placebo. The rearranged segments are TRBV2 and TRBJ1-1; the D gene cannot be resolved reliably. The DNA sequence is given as TGTGCCAGCAAGAGGGAACGCACTGAAGCTTTCTTT. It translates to CASKRERTEAFF. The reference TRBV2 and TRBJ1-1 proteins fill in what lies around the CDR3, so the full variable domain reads EPEVTQTPSHQVTQMGQEVILRCVPISNHLYFYWYRQILGQKVEFLVSFYNNEISEKSEIFDDQFSVERPDGSNFTLKIRSTKLEDSAMYFCASKRERTEAFFGQGTRLTVV.